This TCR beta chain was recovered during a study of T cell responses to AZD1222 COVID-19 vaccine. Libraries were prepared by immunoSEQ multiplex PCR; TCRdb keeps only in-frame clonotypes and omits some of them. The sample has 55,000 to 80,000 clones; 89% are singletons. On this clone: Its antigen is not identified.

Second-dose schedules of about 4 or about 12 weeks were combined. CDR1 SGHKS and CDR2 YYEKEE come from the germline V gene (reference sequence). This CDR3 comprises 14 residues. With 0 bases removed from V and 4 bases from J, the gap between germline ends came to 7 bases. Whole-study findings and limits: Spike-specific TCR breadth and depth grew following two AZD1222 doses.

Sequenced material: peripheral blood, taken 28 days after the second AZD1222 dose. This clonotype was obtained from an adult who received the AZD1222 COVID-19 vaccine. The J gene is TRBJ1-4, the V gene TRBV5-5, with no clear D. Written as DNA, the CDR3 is TGTGCCAGCAGCTTGGGACCCGTTAATGAAAAACTGTTTTTT. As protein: CASSLGPVNEKLFF.